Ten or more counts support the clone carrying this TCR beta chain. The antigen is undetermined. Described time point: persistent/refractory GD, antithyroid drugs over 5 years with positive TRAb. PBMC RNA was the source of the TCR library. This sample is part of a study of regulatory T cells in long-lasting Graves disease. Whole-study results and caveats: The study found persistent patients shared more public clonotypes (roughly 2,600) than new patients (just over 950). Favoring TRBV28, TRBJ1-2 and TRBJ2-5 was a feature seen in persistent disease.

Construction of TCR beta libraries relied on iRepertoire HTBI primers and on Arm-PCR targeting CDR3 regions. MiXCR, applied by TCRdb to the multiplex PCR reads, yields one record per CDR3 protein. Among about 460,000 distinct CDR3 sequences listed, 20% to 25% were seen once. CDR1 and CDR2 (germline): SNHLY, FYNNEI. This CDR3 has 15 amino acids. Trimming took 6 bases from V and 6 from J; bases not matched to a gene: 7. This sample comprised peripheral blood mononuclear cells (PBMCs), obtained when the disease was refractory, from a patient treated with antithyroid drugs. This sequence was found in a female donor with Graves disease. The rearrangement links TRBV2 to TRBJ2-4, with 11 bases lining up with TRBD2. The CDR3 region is CASRVAGGSGNIQYF. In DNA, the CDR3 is TGTGCCAGCAGAGTAGCGGGGGGGTCGGGAAACATTCAGTACTTC.